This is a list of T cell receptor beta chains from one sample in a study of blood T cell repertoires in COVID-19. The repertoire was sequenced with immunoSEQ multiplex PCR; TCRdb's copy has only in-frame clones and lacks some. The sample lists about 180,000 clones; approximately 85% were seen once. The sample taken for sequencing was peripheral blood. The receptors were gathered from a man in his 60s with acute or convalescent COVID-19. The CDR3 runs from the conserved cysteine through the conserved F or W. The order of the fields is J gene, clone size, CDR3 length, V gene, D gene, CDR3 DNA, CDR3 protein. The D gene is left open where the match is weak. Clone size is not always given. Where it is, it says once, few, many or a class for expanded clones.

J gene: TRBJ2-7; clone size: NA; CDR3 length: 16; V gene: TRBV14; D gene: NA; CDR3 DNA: TGTGCCAGCAGCCAAGATAGGAGGGTGTATTCGTACGAGCAGTACTTC; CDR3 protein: CASSQDRRVYSYEQYF
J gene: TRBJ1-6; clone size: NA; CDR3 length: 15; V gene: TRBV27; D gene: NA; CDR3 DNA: TGTGCCAGCAGTTCTGACAGAGGGGGACCGGCACCCCTCCACTTT; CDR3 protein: CASSSDRGGPAPLHF
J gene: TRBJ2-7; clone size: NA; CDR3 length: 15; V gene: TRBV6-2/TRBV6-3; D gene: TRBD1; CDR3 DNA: TGTGCCAGCAGCTCCGGGACAGGTCGCGCCTACGAGCAGTACTTC; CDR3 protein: CASSSGTGRAYEQYF
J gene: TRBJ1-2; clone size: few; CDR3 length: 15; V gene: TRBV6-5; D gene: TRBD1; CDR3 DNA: TGTGCCAGCAGTTACGTGGAGGGGGCTGGGTATGGCTACACCTTC; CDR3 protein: CASSYVEGAGYGYTF
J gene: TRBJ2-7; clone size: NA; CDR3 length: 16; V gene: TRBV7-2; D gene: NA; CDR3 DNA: TGTGCCAGCAGATTAGGGGTGGGAGGCCTGAACTACGAGCAGTACTTC; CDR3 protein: CASRLGVGGLNYEQYF
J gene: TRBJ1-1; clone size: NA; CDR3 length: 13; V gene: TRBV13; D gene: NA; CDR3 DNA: TGTGCCAGCAGCTTATGGGACGCCCAGGGGGCTTTCTTT; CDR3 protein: CASSLWDAQGAFF
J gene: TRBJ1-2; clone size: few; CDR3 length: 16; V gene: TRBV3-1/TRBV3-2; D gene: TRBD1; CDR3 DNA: TGTGCCAGCAGCCAAGTAACAGGGGTATCTGGCTATGGCTACACCTTC; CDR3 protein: CASSQVTGVSGYGYTF
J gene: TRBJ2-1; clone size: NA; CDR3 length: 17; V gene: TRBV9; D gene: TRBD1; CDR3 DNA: TGTGCCAGCAGCCCATATGTGAGACAGGGGTCCTACAATGAGCAGTTCTTC; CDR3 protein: CASSPYVRQGSYNEQFF
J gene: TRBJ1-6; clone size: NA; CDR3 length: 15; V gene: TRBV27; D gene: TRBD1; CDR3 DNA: TGTGCCAGCAGTTTGGCAGGACAGGGGTTCTCACCCCTCCACTTT; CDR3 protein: CASSLAGQGFSPLHF
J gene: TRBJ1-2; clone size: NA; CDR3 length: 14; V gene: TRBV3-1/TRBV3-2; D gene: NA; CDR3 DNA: TGTGCCAGCAGCCATCAGGGCAGGGAGGCTGGCTACACCTTC; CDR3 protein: CASSHQGREAGYTF
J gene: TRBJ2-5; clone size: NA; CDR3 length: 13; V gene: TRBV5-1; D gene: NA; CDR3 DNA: TGCGCCAGCAGCTTGGAGGGGCCGGAGACCCAGTACTTC; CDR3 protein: CASSLEGPETQYF
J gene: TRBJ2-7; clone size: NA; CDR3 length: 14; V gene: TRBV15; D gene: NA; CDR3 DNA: TGTGCCACCAGCAATCCGGCACAGTCCTACGAGCAGTACTTC; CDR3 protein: CATSNPAQSYEQYF
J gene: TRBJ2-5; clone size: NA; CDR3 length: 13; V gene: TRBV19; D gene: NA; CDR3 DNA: TGTGCCAGTAGTATAGGTCTCCAAGAGACCCAGTACTTC; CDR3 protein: CASSIGLQETQYF
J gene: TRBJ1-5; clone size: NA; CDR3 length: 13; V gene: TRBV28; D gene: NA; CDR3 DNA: TGTGCCAGCAGAGCAGGGTACAATCAGCCCCAGCATTTT; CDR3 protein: CASRAGYNQPQHF
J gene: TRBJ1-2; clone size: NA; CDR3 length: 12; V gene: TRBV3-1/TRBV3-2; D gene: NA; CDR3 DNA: TGTGCCAGCAGTCGCGGACTCCAACGCTGCACCTTC; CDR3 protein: CASSRGLQRCTF
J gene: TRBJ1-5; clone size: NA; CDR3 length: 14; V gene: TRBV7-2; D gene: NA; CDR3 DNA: TGTGCCAGCAGCTCTTCAGGGGTGAGACAGCCCCAGCATTTT; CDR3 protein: CASSSSGVRQPQHF
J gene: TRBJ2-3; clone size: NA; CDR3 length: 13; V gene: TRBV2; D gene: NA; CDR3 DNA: TGTGCCGGAGGGGCTAGCGAGGCAGATACGCAGTATTTT; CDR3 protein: CAGGASEADTQYF
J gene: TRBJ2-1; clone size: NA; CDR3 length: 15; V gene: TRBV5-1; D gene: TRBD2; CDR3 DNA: TGCGCCAGCAGGCCTAGCGGGAGAGGGGACAATGAGCAGTTCTTC; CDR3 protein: CASRPSGRGDNEQFF
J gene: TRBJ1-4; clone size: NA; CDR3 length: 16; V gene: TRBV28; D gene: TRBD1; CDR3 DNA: TGTGCCAGCAGCCGTAGCTACAGGGGGGGTAATGAAAAACTGTTTTTT; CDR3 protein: CASSRSYRGGNEKLFF
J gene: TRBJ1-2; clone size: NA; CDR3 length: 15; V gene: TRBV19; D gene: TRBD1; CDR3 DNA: TGTGCCAGTAGTGAACCGACAGGGGAGAACTATGGCTACACCTTC; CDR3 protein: CASSEPTGENYGYTF
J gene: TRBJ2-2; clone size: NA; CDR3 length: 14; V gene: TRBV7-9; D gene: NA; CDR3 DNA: TGTGCCAGCAGCTTAGCAGGGAGCACCGGGGAGCTGTTTTTT; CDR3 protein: CASSLAGSTGELFF
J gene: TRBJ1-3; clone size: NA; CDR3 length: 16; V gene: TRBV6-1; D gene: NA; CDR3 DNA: TGTGCCAGCAGTGAATATTGGGCAGGTACAGGAAACACCATATATTTT; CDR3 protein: CASSEYWAGTGNTIYF
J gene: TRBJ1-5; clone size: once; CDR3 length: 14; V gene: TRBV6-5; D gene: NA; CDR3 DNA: TGTGCCACCACAGCCAGGGCGGGCAATCAGCCCCAGCATTTT; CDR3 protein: CATTARAGNQPQHF
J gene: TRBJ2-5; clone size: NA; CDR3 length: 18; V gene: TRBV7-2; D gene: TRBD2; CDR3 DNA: TGTGCCAGCAGCTTAACCACATCGGGACTAGCGGGCGGTGGGACCCAGTACTTC; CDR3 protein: CASSLTTSGLAGGGTQYF
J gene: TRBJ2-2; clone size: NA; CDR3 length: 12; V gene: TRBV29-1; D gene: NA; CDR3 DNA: TGCAGCGCCCCGGTCCTTCGAGTGGAGCTGTTTTTT; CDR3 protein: CSAPVLRVELFF
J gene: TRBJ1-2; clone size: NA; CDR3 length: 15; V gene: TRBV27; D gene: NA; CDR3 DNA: TGTGCCAGCAGTTTAACAGAAACCCTTAACTATGGCTACACCTTC; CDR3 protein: CASSLTETLNYGYTF
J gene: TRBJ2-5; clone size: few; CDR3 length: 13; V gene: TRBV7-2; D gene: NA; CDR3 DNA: TGTGCCAGCAGCTTTCCAGGCATAGAGACCCAGTACTTC; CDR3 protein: CASSFPGIETQYF
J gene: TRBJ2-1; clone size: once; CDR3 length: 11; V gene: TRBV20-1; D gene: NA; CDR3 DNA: TGCAGTGCTTCTAACCGGAATGAGCAGTTCTTC; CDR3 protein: CSASNRNEQFF
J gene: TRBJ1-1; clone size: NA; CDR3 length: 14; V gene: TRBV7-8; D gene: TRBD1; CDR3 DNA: TGTGCCAGCAGCATTACCGACGGACAGGGCGACGCTTTCTTT; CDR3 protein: CASSITDGQGDAFF
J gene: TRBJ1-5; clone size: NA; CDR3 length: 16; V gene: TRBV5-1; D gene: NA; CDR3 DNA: TGCGCCAGCAGCTTGGGTTCCGCGATCGGCAATCAGCCCCAGCATTTT; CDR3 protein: CASSLGSAIGNQPQHF
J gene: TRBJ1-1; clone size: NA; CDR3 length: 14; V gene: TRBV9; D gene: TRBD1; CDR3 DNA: TGTGCCAGCACACCGGGACAGGGGGGAACTGAAGCTTTCTTT; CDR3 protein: CASTPGQGGTEAFF
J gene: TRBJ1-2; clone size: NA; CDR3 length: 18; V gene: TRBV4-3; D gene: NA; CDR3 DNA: TGCGCCAGCAGCCAAGAGCTCCTCACCGGGACTCTAACCTATGGCTACACCTTC; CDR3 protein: CASSQELLTGTLTYGYTF
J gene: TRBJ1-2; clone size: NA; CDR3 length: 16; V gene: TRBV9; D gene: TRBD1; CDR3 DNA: TGTGCCAGCAGCGTAGACCAGACAGGGGAAAACTATGGCTACACCTTC; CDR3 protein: CASSVDQTGENYGYTF
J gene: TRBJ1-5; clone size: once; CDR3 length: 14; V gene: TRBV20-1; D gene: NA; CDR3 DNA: TGCAGTGCTAGTTCGGTTAATAGCAATCAGCCCCAGCATTTT; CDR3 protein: CSASSVNSNQPQHF
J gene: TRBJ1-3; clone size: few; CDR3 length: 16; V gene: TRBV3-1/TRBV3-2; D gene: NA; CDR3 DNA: TGTGCCAGCAGCCAAGGGGCAGGGTTAACTGGAAACACCATATATTTT; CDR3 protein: CASSQGAGLTGNTIYF
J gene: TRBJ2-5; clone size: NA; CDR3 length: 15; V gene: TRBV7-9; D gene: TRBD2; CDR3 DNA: TGTGCCAGCAGCTCCCCCGACGGGAGGCCAGAGACCCAGTACTTC; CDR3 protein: CASSSPDGRPETQYF
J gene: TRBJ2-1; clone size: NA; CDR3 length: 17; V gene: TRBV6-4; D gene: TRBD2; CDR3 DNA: TGTGCCAGCAGTGTGGGTTCGACTAGCGGTCCGGTGGGTGAGCAGTTCTTC; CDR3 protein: CASSVGSTSGPVGEQFF
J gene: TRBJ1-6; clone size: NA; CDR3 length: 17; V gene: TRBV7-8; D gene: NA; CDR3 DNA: TGTGCCAGCAGCTTAGAAGTAGGCAGGGATGTTTATTCACCCCTCCACTTT; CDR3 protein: CASSLEVGRDVYSPLHF
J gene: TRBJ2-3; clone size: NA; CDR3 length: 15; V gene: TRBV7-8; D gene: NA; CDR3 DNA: TGTGCCAGCAGCTACAGGGACCTCAGCACAGATACGCAGTATTTT; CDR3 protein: CASSYRDLSTDTQYF
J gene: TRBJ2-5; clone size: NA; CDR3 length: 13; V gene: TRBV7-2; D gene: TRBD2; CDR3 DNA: TGTGCCAGCATCGTGTCGGGAGGGGAGACCCAGTACTTC; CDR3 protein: CASIVSGGETQYF
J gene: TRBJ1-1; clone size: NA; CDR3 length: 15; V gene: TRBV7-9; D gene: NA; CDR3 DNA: TGTGCCAGCAGCTCCGGGACACTGGTTCGGGCTGAAGCTTTCTTT; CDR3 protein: CASSSGTLVRAEAFF
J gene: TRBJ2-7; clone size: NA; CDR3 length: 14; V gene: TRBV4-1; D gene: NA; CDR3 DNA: TGCGCCAGCAGCCAAGATCCCGTCCGCTACGAGCAGTACTTC; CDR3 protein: CASSQDPVRYEQYF
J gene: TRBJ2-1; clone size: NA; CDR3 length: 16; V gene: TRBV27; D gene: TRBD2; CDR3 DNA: TGTGCCAGTCAACCTTTTCGCGGGAGGGCCGAAAATGAGCAGTTCTTC; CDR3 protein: CASQPFRGRAENEQFF
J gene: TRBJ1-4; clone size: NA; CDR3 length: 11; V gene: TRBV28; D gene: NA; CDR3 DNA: TGTGCCAGCGGCCCCGGAGGAAAACTGTTTTTT; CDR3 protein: CASGPGGKLFF
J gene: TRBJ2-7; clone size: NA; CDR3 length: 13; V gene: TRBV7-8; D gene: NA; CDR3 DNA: TGTGCCAGCACCTCCCCAGGGAACTACGAGCAGTACTTC; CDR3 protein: CASTSPGNYEQYF
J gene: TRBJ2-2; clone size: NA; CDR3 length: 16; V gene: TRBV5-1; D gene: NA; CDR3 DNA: TGCGCCAGCAGCTTGGCCGAGGGTATTAGCACCGGGGAGCTGTTTTTT; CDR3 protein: CASSLAEGISTGELFF
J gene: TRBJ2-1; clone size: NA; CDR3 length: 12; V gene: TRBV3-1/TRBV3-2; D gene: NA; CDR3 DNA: TGTGCCAGCAGCTTCCTAGGTAATGAGCAGTTCTTC; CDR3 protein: CASSFLGNEQFF
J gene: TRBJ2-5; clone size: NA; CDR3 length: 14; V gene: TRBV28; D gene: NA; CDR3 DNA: TGTGCCAGCAGTCCTCAGGCGCTCCTGAAGACCCAGTACTTC; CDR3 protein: CASSPQALLKTQYF
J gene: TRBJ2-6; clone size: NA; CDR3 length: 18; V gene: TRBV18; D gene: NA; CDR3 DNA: TGTGCCAGCTCACCGACCGGGACTCCGAGCTCTGGGGCCAACGTCCTGACTTTC; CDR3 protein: CASSPTGTPSSGANVLTF
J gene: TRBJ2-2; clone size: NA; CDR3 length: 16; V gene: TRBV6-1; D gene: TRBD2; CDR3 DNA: TGTGCCAGCAGTGAATGGCTAGCGGGGGACACCGGGGAGCTGTTTTTT; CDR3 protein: CASSEWLAGDTGELFF
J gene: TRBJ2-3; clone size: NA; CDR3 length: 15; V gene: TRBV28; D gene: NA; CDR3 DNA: TGTGCCAGCCGAATTAGGGCGGGGAGCACAGATACGCAGTATTTT; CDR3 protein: CASRIRAGSTDTQYF
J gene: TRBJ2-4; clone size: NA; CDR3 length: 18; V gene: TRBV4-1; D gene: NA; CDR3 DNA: TGCGCCAGCAGCCAAGATGTGACCTTCGGACAGGCCAAAAACATTCAGTACTTC; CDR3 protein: CASSQDVTFGQAKNIQYF
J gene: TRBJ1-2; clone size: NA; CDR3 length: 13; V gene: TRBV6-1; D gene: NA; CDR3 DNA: TGTGCCAGCAGTGAAGCGGGCGACTATGGCTACACCTTC; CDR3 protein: CASSEAGDYGYTF
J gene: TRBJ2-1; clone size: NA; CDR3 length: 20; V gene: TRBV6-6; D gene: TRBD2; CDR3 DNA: TGTGCCAGCAGTCCGCGTAGCGGGAGGTCCACACGGGGCTCCTACAATGAGCAGTTCTTC; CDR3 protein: CASSPRSGRSTRGSYNEQFF
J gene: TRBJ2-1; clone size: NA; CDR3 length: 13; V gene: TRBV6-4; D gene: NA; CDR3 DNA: TGTGCCAGCAGTGACCAAGGGGGAAATGAGCAGTTCTTC; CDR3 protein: CASSDQGGNEQFF
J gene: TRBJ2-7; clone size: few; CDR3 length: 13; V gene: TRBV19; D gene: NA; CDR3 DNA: TGTGCCAGTAGTATAGCGGTGTCTTACGAGCAGTACTTC; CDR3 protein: CASSIAVSYEQYF
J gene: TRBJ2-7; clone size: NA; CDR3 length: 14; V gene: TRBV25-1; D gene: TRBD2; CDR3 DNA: TGTGCCAGCAATCCAGCGGGGAGCTCCTACGAGCAGTACTTC; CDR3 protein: CASNPAGSSYEQYF